This is a list of T cell receptor beta chains from one sample in a study of blood T cell repertoires in COVID-19. The repertoire was sequenced with immunoSEQ multiplex PCR; TCRdb's copy has only in-frame clones and lacks some. The sample holds 440,000 or so clones, approximately 91% seen once. Sequenced: peripheral blood. These receptors were taken from a woman between 40 and 50 years old with COVID-19, enrolled during active disease. CDR3s include the opening cysteine and the closing phenylalanine or tryptophan. D genes are given only for firm matches. Only some rows state a clone size, as once, few, many or a class for expanded clones.

>TRBJ2-7|TRBD1|NA|TRBV15
TGTGCCACCAGCACCCGGACAGGGGGTTACGAGCAGTACTTC
CATSTRTGGYEQYF
>TRBJ2-3|NA|NA|TRBV2
TGTGCCAGCAGTTTTGGTCAGGGGGGAAAAAATACGCAGTATTTT
CASSFGQGGKNTQYF
>TRBJ1-1|TRBD1|NA|TRBV7-9
TGTGCCAGCAGCCCTTGGACAGGGGGCTCTGTTGAAGCTTTCTTT
CASSPWTGGSVEAFF
>TRBJ2-2|NA|NA|TRBV5-4
TGTGCCAGCAGCCGCGGGTCCACCGGGGAGCTGTTTTTT
CASSRGSTGELFF
>TRBJ2-5|TRBD1|NA|TRBV2
TGTGCCAGCAGTCGGACAGGGGCGGCCCAAGAGACCCAGTACTTC
CASSRTGAAQETQYF
>TRBJ2-7|TRBD1|NA|TRBV27
TGTGCCAGCAGTCTCCGGGGACAGGGTCGCTACGAGCAGTACTTC
CASSLRGQGRYEQYF
>TRBJ1-5|NA|NA|TRBV6-2/TRBV6-3
TGTGCCAGCAGTTCCGACAGCCAGGTACCGCCCCAGCATTTT
CASSSDSQVPPQHF
>TRBJ2-6|NA|NA|TRBV5-1
TGCGCCAGCAGCGTGACAGGCCTAAGCTCTGGGGCCAACGTCCTGACTTTC
CASSVTGLSSGANVLTF
>TRBJ1-1|NA|NA|TRBV7-9
TGTGCCAGCAGCTTAGCCGACAGGAACACTGAAGCTTTCTTT
CASSLADRNTEAFF
>TRBJ2-2|NA|NA|TRBV7-6
TGTGCCAGCAGCCGAACCTCCTTCAGGGGCGGCGGGGAGCTGTTTTTT
CASSRTSFRGGGELFF
>TRBJ1-2|NA|NA|TRBV19
TGTGCCAGTAGTATATTAAGAGGGCAGCACTATGGCTACACCTTC
CASSILRGQHYGYTF
>TRBJ2-7|NA|once|TRBV15
TGTGCCACCAGCCGAGCGAGGGCTAGGGAATACGAGCAGTACTTC
CATSRARAREYEQYF
>TRBJ1-6|NA|NA|TRBV27
TGTGCCAGCAGTTTAAGTCGGGGCTATAATTCACCCCTCCACTTT
CASSLSRGYNSPLHF
>TRBJ1-2|NA|NA|TRBV28
TGTGCCAGCAGTCCTACCTATGGCTACACCTTC
CASSPTYGYTF
>TRBJ1-1|NA|once|TRBV7-9
TGTGCCAGCAATACTATGGGACAGAACACTGAAGCTTTCTTT
CASNTMGQNTEAFF
>TRBJ2-7|TRBD1|few|TRBV7-9
TGTGCCAGCAGCCCATGGGACAGGGCCCCCTACGAGCAGTACTTC
CASSPWDRAPYEQYF
>TRBJ2-2|TRBD1|NA|TRBV5-4
TGTGCCAGCACCCCGGATTTGGGACAGGGCACCGGGGAGCTGTTTTTT
CASTPDLGQGTGELFF
>TRBJ1-2|NA|NA|TRBV9
TGTGCCAGCAGCCATCGACAGCGCTATGGCTACACCTTC
CASSHRQRYGYTF
>TRBJ1-2|NA|NA|TRBV5-6
TGTGCCAGCAGACTCGGGGGTTATCTCTATGGCTACACCTTC
CASRLGGYLYGYTF
>TRBJ2-3|TRBD2|NA|TRBV6-2/TRBV6-3
TGTGCCAGCAGCCAGGGAGTAGCGGGAGCGGAGGATACGCAGTATTTT
CASSQGVAGAEDTQYF
>TRBJ1-4|TRBD1|NA|TRBV5-4
TGTGCCAGCAGCCTGGAGCCAGGGGGTGCAACTAATGAAAAACTGTTTTTT
CASSLEPGGATNEKLFF
>TRBJ1-3|TRBD1|NA|TRBV19
TGTGCCAGTAGGGACAGGTCTGGAAACACCATATATTTT
CASRDRSGNTIYF
>TRBJ1-2|TRBD1|NA|TRBV27
TGTGCCAGCAGTTCATTGGGGACCGCAGGGGGCAACTATGGCTACACCTTC
CASSSLGTAGGNYGYTF
>TRBJ2-7|NA|once|TRBV12-3/TRBV12-4
TGTGCCAGCAGTACCCGCGGAGGTTACGAGCAGTACTTC
CASSTRGGYEQYF
>TRBJ1-2|NA|NA|TRBV3-1/TRBV3-2
TGTGCCAGCAGCCAATTAACCGGGGGGGGAGGCTACACCTTC
CASSQLTGGGGYTF
>TRBJ2-1|TRBD2|once|TRBV7-2
TGTGCCAGCAGTTATAGCGGGAGCTCCTACAATGAGCAGTTCTTC
CASSYSGSSYNEQFF
>TRBJ2-7|NA|NA|TRBV28
TGTGCCAGCAGTTTAGCGGTAGAACCGAAATACGAGCAGTACTTC
CASSLAVEPKYEQYF
>TRBJ2-7|NA|few|TRBV3-1/TRBV3-2
TGTGCCAGCAGCCCAGCCCAGGGGCCCATATACGAGCAGTACTTC
CASSPAQGPIYEQYF
>TRBJ1-5|NA|NA|TRBV19
TGTGCCAGTAGTATGCCGGGTCAGCCCCAGCATTTT
CASSMPGQPQHF
>TRBJ2-3|TRBD1|NA|TRBV7-2
TGTGCCAGCAGCTGGAACAGGGGGAGAACCACAGATACGCAGTATTTT
CASSWNRGRTTDTQYF
>TRBJ1-2|NA|NA|TRBV6-5
TGTGCCAGCACACAGGGAGGGCCTAACTATGGCTACACCTTC
CASTQGGPNYGYTF
>TRBJ2-7|TRBD2|NA|TRBV11-2
TGTGCCAGCAGCTTAAGTCTAGCGGGGGCTACCTACGAGCAGTACTTC
CASSLSLAGATYEQYF
>TRBJ1-1|NA|NA|TRBV7-2
TGTGCCAGCAGCTTAGGAGGGCCCTACACTGAAGCTTTCTTT
CASSLGGPYTEAFF
>TRBJ1-6|NA|NA|TRBV6-5
TGTGCCACCAAGTTGGGGGCGATCTATAATTCACCCCTCCACTTT
CATKLGAIYNSPLHF
>TRBJ1-6|TRBD1|NA|TRBV6-5
TGTGCCAGCAGGGTAGGACAGGGGAGTTCACCCCTCCACTTT
CASRVGQGSSPLHF
>TRBJ2-7|TRBD1|NA|TRBV7-9
TGTGCCAGCAGCCCAGGGGGCACGGGAGCCTACGAGCAGTACTTC
CASSPGGTGAYEQYF
>TRBJ2-7|NA|NA|TRBV15
TGTGCCACCAGCACCTCAGAGGGCGGTGCCTACGAGCAGTACTTC
CATSTSEGGAYEQYF
>TRBJ2-2|TRBD2|once|TRBV28
TGTGCCAGCAGTGTGGTAACTAGCGGGAGGACCGGGGAGCTGTTTTTT
CASSVVTSGRTGELFF